This T cell receptor (beta chain) came from a study of cytomegalovirus exposure and HLA in healthy donors. Overall study: Drawn from HLA-typed donors, around 85 million unique TCRs were held in an early data release.

Despite likely unrecorded immune exposures, the donors were nominally healthy at the time of sampling. The PCR used 60 Vbeta and 13 Jbeta primers. Produced via immunoSEQ multiplex PCR; TCRdb's table is partial and in-frame only. Among 80,000 to 100,000 clones listed, 79% were seen once. Germline values: CDR1 SGHVS, CDR2 FQNEAQ. V lost 1 base to trimming and J lost 3 bases, with 12 bases between them. The CDR3 covers 15 residues. The specimen was PBMCs. The receptor was derived from a male donor in good health and CMV-seropositive. The chain has TRBV7-8 and TRBJ1-2; D gene unclear. In DNA, the CDR3 is TGTGCCAGCAGCTTAGTCCCACGGCGGGACTATGGCTACACCTTC. Translating it yields CASSLVPRRDYGYTF.